The present entry profiles one T cell receptor beta chain with its context. As processed by the authors: The authors estimated nucleated cell counts from reference gene primer amplification. This table comes from immunoSEQ multiplex PCR, and its TCRdb copy is limited to in-frame clones, with some not included. V, J and clone size reflect that table, while D and trimming were determined from the DNA. The sample yields 90,000 to 110,000 clones, 81% seen once. The sample is drawn from a study of blood T cell repertoires in COVID-19. About the study: Sources were T cells, B-cell-depleted T cells, or PBMCs; the material itself was cDNA or gDNA.

The CDR3 is 14 amino acids. The ends were cut back, 4 bases at V and 2 bases at J, with 11 bases in the middle. The germline V gene encodes CDR1 SGHDN and CDR2 FVKESK. The receptor was isolated from a woman aged 70-85 years with acute or convalescent COVID-19. Material for sequencing was peripheral blood. The chain recombines TRBV14 with TRBJ2-5; D unresolved. The CDR3 bases are TGTGCCAGCAGCCCTGAGCAAGCACAAGAGACCCAGTACTTC. It codes for CASSPEQAQETQYF.